The 25 T cell receptor beta chains reported below all come from one sample, sequenced in a study of human T cells and chemical hapten exposure. Unfractionated whole blood yielded total RNA. Via MiXCR, TCRdb re-called the 5' RACE reads, giving one row per CDR3 protein. Seen here are 110,000 to 150,000 distinct CDR3 sequences, roughly 4% observed once, and the top ten hold under 1.5%. The receptors originated from a female donor in good health.

About this clonotype itself: A much bigger clone sits one base away, suggesting this may be a read error. The chain carries TRBV7-2 and TRBJ1-2, with no clear D. Germline lookup yields CDR1 SGHTA and CDR2 FQGNSA. V gave up 2 bases and J gave up 6 bases, with 16 bases separating them. The CDR3 extends over 15 amino acids. This chain's CDR3 is CASSLSSHLDDGYTF. The DNA of the CDR3 is TGTGCCAGCAGCTTATCGTCTCACCTGGACGATGGCTACACCTTC.

This clonotype was counted ten times or more. This sequence joins TRBV12-3 or TRBV12-4 and TRBJ1-1; 7 bases align to TRBD1. This CDR3 is 18 amino acids long. Losses at the gene ends were 4 bases for V and 1 base for J; bases not matched to a gene: 15. The CDR3 here is CASSSWFVDRSSNTEAFF. CDR3 nucleotides: TGTGCCAGCAGTTCCTGGTTCGTGGACAGGTCCTCGAACACTGAAGCTTTCTTT.

This clonotype has at least ten counts. The rearrangement links TRBV3-1 to TRBJ1-5; D gene uncertain. V lost 3 bases to trimming and J lost 0 bases, with 6 bases between them. Per the germline V gene, CDR1 is LGHDT and CDR2 is YNNKEL (reference sequence). The CDR3 runs to 14 residues. The CDR3 here is CASSQTLSNQPQHF. In DNA, the CDR3 is TGTGCCAGCAGCCAGACCCTTAGCAATCAGCCCCAGCATTTT.

As concerns this clonotype: A single base separates this from a much larger clone, so it may be a read error. The rearrangement joins TRBV7-8 to TRBJ1-2, with TRBD1 as a possible D gene (6 bases). V dropped 5 bases and J dropped 6 bases, with 19 bases sitting between them. The germline CDR1 and CDR2 sequences are SGHVS and FQNEAQ. The CDR3 length is 15 residues. As DNA, the CDR3 is TGTGCCAGCAGCCCAGAACCAGGGGTCTTCGATGGCTACACCTTC. Its protein product is CASSPEPGVFDGYTF.

This clonotype occurred a few times. This chain links TRBV5-6 with TRBJ1-3, with D unresolved. This CDR3 is 15 amino acids long. Germline lookup yields CDR1 SGHDT and CDR2 YYEEEE. V was cut by 3 bases and J by 1 base, with 11 bases left in between. The CDR3 sequence is CASSSDGGSGNTIYF. CDR3 sequence (DNA): TGTGCCAGCAGCTCGGACGGAGGTTCTGGAAACACCATATATTTT.

The gene calls are TRBV6-6 and TRBJ1-5, with D possibly TRBD1 on 6 matching bases. The V end was cut by 2 bases, the J end by 4 bases, with 12 bases between. The CDR3 runs 15 residues. The germline V gene encodes CDR1 MNHNY and CDR2 SVGAGI (reference sequence). CDR3 sequence reads: CASSYILRGNQPQHF. For the CDR3, the DNA is TGTGCCAGCAGTTACATCTTGAGGGGGAATCAGCCCCAGCATTTT.

The table lists this clonotype with a few counts. The chain uses TRBV6-1 and TRBJ2-3; D may be TRBD1 (6 bases). Trimming shortened V by 3 bases and J by 14 bases, and 15 bases separated the two germline ends. The germline CDR1 and CDR2 sequences are MNHNS and SASEGT. This CDR3 has 12 residues. This CDR3 is CASSEGARSLYF. CDR3 DNA: TGTGCCAGCAGTGAGGGGGCACGTTCGCTGTATTTT.

This clonotype was seen a few times. The chain uses TRBV27 and TRBJ2-7, with 11 bases matching TRBD1. The length of the CDR3 is 16 residues. V lost 3 bases and J lost 4; bases outside the gene matches: 8. CDR1 is MNHEY and CDR2 is SMNVEV in the germline V gene (reference sequence). The CDR3 loop reads CASSFLRGDRGYEQYF. The CDR3 nucleotides are TGTGCCAGCAGTTTTCTGCGGGGGGACAGGGGGTACGAGCAGTACTTC.

This clonotype was seen at least ten times. The V gene is TRBV20-1, the J gene TRBJ1-5, with D unresolved. The CDR3 loop spans 15 amino acids. V lost 6 bases and J lost 7, with 22 bases in between. Germline loops: CDR1 DFQATT, CDR2 SNEGSKA (reference sequence). The CDR3 DNA sequence: TGCAGTGCCAGGACCCACGTAGGGAGAGTCCAGCCCCAGCATTTT. Translation gives CSARTHVGRVQPQHF.

Many counts were recorded for this clonotype. The chain couples TRBV9 to TRBJ2-1; unclear D gene. Germline CDR1 is SGDLS and CDR2 is YYNGEE. The CDR3 runs to 16 residues. Trimming removed 0 bases at V and 6 bases at J, with 16 bases between. The chain's CDR3 is CASSVASGFVFNEQFF. CDR3 sequence (DNA): TGTGCCAGCAGCGTAGCGTCCGGGTTCGTCTTCAATGAGCAGTTCTTC.

This clonotype was counted at least ten times. V and J are TRBV20-1 and TRBJ1-5, with 7 bases identical to TRBD1. CDR3 length equals 14 residues. The germline CDR1 and CDR2 sequences are DFQATT and SNEGSKA (reference sequence). CDR3 region: CSIPLGGPNQPQHF. CDR3 nucleotides: TGCAGCATTCCCTTAGGGGGCCCCAATCAGCCCCAGCATTTT.

CDR3 region: CASSQWANQPQHF. DNA of the CDR3: TGTGCCAGCAGCCAATGGGCCAATCAGCCCCAGCATTTT. The rearrangement uses TRBV3-1 and TRBJ1-5; no clear D gene. Germline V lookup: CDR1 LGHDT, CDR2 YNNKEL (reference sequence). The ends were cut back, 2 bases at V and 3 bases at J, with 5 bases in the middle. The CDR3 has 13 residues.

The table lists this clonotype with many counts. The chain combines TRBV5-4 with TRBJ1-1; D not certain. The V end lost 6 bases, the J end lost 3 bases, and 12 bases lay between the germline ends. The CDR3 has 13 residues. Germline-derived CDR1 and CDR2 are SGHNT and YYREEE (reference sequence). The CDR3 loop reads CASKSQPDTEAFF. The CDR3 nucleotides are TGTGCCAGCAAGTCCCAGCCCGACACTGAAGCTTTCTTT. Looking up the rest from reference TRBV5-4 and TRBJ1-1 gives the full variable domain: ETGVTQSPTHLIKTRGQQVTLRCSSQSGHNTVSWYQQALGQGPQFIFQYYREEENGRGNFPPRFSGLQFPNYSSELNVNALELDDSALYLCASKSQPDTEAFFGQGTRLTVV.

This clonotype was detected many times. In DNA form, the CDR3 reads TGCAGCGTCGAACGACATGGTTTCGGGTATGGCTACACCTTC. Residues: CSVERHGFGYGYTF. The chain is built from TRBV29-1 and TRBJ1-2; D gene unclear. This CDR3 contains 14 residues. Deletions cut 6 bases from V and 5 bases from J, with 19 bases between. Germline assignment: CDR1 SQVTM and CDR2 ANQGSEA.

This clonotype was seen many times. The rearrangement joins TRBV7-9 to TRBJ2-1, with a weak D call TRBD1 (6 bases). There are 14 residues in the CDR3. Germline V gene lookup returns CDR1 SEHNR and CDR2 FQNEAQ (reference sequence). The ends were cut back, 0 bases at V and 7 bases at J, with 10 bases in the middle. CDR3 region: CASSLANRVNEQFF. The CDR3 DNA reads TGTGCCAGCAGCTTAGCCAACAGGGTTAATGAGCAGTTCTTC. The variable domain in full, with the rest retrieved from reference TRBV7-9 and TRBJ2-1, is DTGVSQNPRHKITKRGQNVTFRCDPISEHNRLYWYRQTLGQGPEFLTYFQNEAQLEKSRLLSDRFSAERPKGSFSTLEIQRTEQGDSAMYLCASSLANRVNEQFFGPGTRLTVL.

A few counts support this clonotype. A much larger clone lies a single base off, so this may be a read error. The chain employs TRBV5-1 and TRBJ2-1, with D possibly called TRBD1 or TRBD2 (7 bases each). This CDR3 has 16 residues. V was pared by 6 bases and J by 2 bases, with 18 bases between. Germline lookup yields CDR1 SGHRS and CDR2 YFSETQ. In DNA, the CDR3 is TGCGCCAGCAAACTGACCGGGGGGACAGCCTACAATGAGCAGTTCTTC. Translating it yields CASKLTGGTAYNEQFF. The whole variable domain, remainder taken from reference TRBV5-1 and TRBJ2-1, is KAGVTQTPRYLIKTRGQQVTLSCSPISGHRSVSWYQQTPGQGLQFLFEYFSETQRNKGNFPGRFSGRQFSNSRSEMNVSTLELGDSALYLCASKLTGGTAYNEQFFGPGTRLTVL.

This clonotype came up many times. The CDR3 sequence: CSARDIKDRGFSGNTIYF. CDR3 coding DNA: TGCAGTGCTAGAGATATCAAGGACAGGGGATTCTCTGGAAACACCATATATTTT. The rearrangement joins TRBV20-1 to TRBJ1-3; 9 nucleotides agree with TRBD1. Germline V gene lookup returns CDR1 DFQATT and CDR2 SNEGSKA (reference sequence). There are 18 residues in the CDR3. J gave up 0 bases and V 0 bases, and 9 bases lay outside the gene matches.

This clonotype was observed many times. V and J are TRBV29-1 and TRBJ2-7, with 10 bases aligning to TRBD1. In germline, CDR1 is SQVTM, CDR2 ANQGSEA. V trimming: 4 bases; J trimming: 4 bases; junction bases outside the gene matches: 10. The CDR3 contains 15 residues. In nucleotides, the CDR3 is TGCAGCGTTGTACCCGGGACAGGGGCGGTTTACGAGCAGTACTTC. This codes for CSVVPGTGAVYEQYF.

This clonotype appeared many times. The CDR3 region is CASSPGVGSGGSPLHF. For the CDR3, the DNA is TGTGCCAGCAGCCCCGGGGTGGGGTCGGGGGGTTCACCCCTCCACTTT. V and J are TRBV11-2 and TRBJ1-6; a possible D gene is TRBD1 (5 bases). This CDR3 is built from 16 residues. Looked up from germline, CDR1 is SGHAT and CDR2 is FQNNGV. V was cut by 5 bases and J by 9 bases, with 20 bases left in between. Together with reference TRBV11-2 and TRBJ1-6, the CDR3 gives the full variable domain: EAGVAQSPRYKIIEKRQSVAFWCNPISGHATLYWYQQILGQGPKLLIQFQNNGVVDDSQLPKDRFSAERLKGVDSTLKIQPAKLEDSAVYLCASSPGVGSGGSPLHFGNGTRLTVT.

The chain couples TRBV19 to TRBJ1-5; 8 bases match TRBD1. V gave up 7 bases and J gave up 8 bases; unmatched junction bases: 10. This CDR3 has 14 amino acids. Germline V CDR1 and CDR2: LNHDA, SQIVND (reference sequence). CDR3 DNA: TGTGCCAGTAACGACGGACAGGGCAGGAAGCCCCAGCATTTT. Translating it yields CASNDGQGRKPQHF.

This clonotype was seen ten or more times. The V gene is TRBV11-1, the J gene TRBJ2-1; the D gene is possibly TRBD2 (5 bases). V was pared by 0 bases and J by 4 bases, with 13 bases between. The germline V gene has CDR1 SGHAT and CDR2 FQDESV (reference sequence). This CDR3 contains 16 residues. CDR3 in amino acids: CASSLALTGGYNEQFF. In DNA form, the CDR3 reads TGTGCCAGCAGCTTAGCGCTGACGGGCGGGTACAATGAGCAGTTCTTC.

This clonotype was seen many times. The rearrangement joins TRBV7-9 to TRBJ2-7, with 12 bases fitting TRBD2. Germline values: CDR1 SEHNR, CDR2 FQNEAQ (reference sequence). This CDR3 is 15 amino acids long. V dropped 4 bases and J dropped 2; count of bases not matched to a gene: 3. The CDR3: CASSWTSGDPYEQYF. The CDR3 DNA reads TGTGCCAGCAGCTGGACTAGCGGGGATCCCTACGAGCAGTACTTC.

This clonotype was seen a few times. The V and J genes are TRBV5-4 and TRBJ2-7; TRBD2 matches at 8 bases. Per the germline V gene, CDR1 is SGHNT and CDR2 is YYREEE (reference sequence). The CDR3 extends over 15 amino acids. Trimming took 2 bases from V and 2 from J; bases not matched to a gene: 6. The CDR3 DNA sequence: TGTGCCAGCAGCTTCGCGGGGGGCCTTCCCTACGAGCAGTACTTC. This encodes CASSFAGGLPYEQYF.

This clonotype was seen many times. The chain has TRBV5-1 and TRBJ2-2; 9 bases match TRBD1. The germline gives CDR1 SGHRS, CDR2 YFSETQ. The CDR3 extends over 14 amino acids. V lost 7 bases, J lost 6 bases, and 7 bases stayed unmatched. The CDR3 DNA reads as TGCGCCAGCCTAGGACAGGGGAGCGCCGGGGAGCTGTTTTTT. It translates to CASLGQGSAGELFF.

This clonotype was seen at least ten times. This chain joins TRBV20-1 and TRBJ1-5, with 8 positions matching TRBD1. The CDR3 has 13 amino acids. V lost 6 bases to trimming and J lost 4 bases; unmatched junction nucleotides: 5. Germline-derived CDR1 and CDR2 are DFQATT and SNEGSKA (reference sequence). CDR3 residues: CSARGQRNQPQHF. As DNA, the CDR3 is TGCAGTGCCAGGGGGCAGAGAAATCAGCCCCAGCATTTT.